Included here is one T cell receptor beta chain sequence, with context. Per the study methods: Reference gene primer amplification yielded estimated nucleated cell counts. The assay was immunoSEQ multiplex PCR, and TCRdb's table has in-frame clones only and misses some. V and J calls and clone size come straight from that table; D and trimming were deduced from the DNA. The sample lists roughly 250,000 clones, about 85% seen once, with 0.98% in the top ten. Germline CDR1 reads SGDLS; CDR2 reads YYNGEE. This CDR3 has 14 amino acids. V lost 0 bases, J lost 8 bases, and 14 bases lay in between. The data originate from a study of blood T cell repertoires in COVID-19. Study as a whole: Italy, Spain and the United States were the sources of the convalescent and acute COVID-19 samples.

This clonotype originated in a man in his forties or fifties with acute or convalescent COVID-19. The sequencing input was peripheral blood. The chain links TRBV9 to TRBJ1-2; a weak D match, TRBD1 (6 bases). CDR3 loop: CASSVEQGFRGYTF. The CDR3 bases are TGTGCCAGCAGCGTAGAACAGGGATTTAGAGGCTACACCTTC.